The 10 T cell receptor beta chains below were found in one sample sequenced in a study of blood T cell repertoires in COVID-19. Repertoires were generated with immunoSEQ multiplex PCR, while TCRdb's copy carries only in-frame clones and drops some. The sample holds approximately 100,000 clones, about 85% seen once. What was sequenced was peripheral blood. These TCRs come from a man aged 60 to 69 with acute or convalescent COVID-19.

The rearrangement joins TRBV9 to TRBJ2-1, with 8 positions matching TRBD1. The CDR3 runs to 15 residues. The J segment lost 6 bases and the V segment lost 4 bases, leaving 9 bases of the junction unmatched. The germline V gene encodes CDR1 SGDLS and CDR2 YYNGEE. DNA of the CDR3: TGTGCCAGCAGCTCCCGGACAGGGTTTAGCAATGAGCAGTTCTTC. It codes for CASSSRTGFSNEQFF.

The chain recombines TRBV7-2 with TRBJ2-7; TRBD2 matches at 8 bases. This CDR3 is built from 15 residues. The ends lost 5 bases at V and 3 bases at J; junction bases unmatched: 9. From germline, CDR1 is SGHTA and CDR2 FQGNSA. Here the CDR3 reads CASSGEIAGFYEQYF. The CDR3 nucleotides read TGTGCCAGCAGCGGGGAAATAGCGGGATTCTACGAGCAGTACTTC.

The CDR3 spells CASSETSGGYNEQFF. The DNA of the CDR3 is TGTGCCAGCAGTGAGACTAGCGGGGGTTACAATGAGCAGTTCTTC. This chain uses TRBV25-1 with TRBJ2-1; 12 bases are a match to TRBD2. With V trimmed by 3 bases and J by 4 bases, 1 base remained unmatched. The CDR3 has 15 amino acids. The germline V gene encodes CDR1 MGHDK and CDR2 SYGVNS. The full variable domain, with the rest looked up from reference TRBV25-1 and TRBJ2-1, is EADIYQTPRYLVIGTGKKITLECSQTMGHDKMYWYQQDPGMELHLIHYSYGVNSTEKGDLSSESTVSRIRTEHFPLTLESARPSHTSQYLCASSETSGGYNEQFFGPGTRLTVL.

The chain carries TRBV7-9 and TRBJ2-2; D might be TRBD2 (5 bases). V dropped 5 bases and J dropped 2 bases, with 9 bases sitting between them. The CDR3 is made up of 14 amino acids. Germline V gene sequence: CDR1 SEHNR, CDR2 FQNEAQ (reference sequence). The CDR3 coding sequence is TGTGCCAGCAGCCCAGACTATAACACCGGGGAGCTGTTTTTT. Translation: CASSPDYNTGELFF.

CDR3 residues: CATSDLLAGCTDTQYF. DNA of the CDR3: TGTGCCACCAGTGATTTGCTGGCGGGCTGCACAGATACGCAGTATTTT. V usage is TRBV24-1 and J usage is TRBJ2-3; TRBD2 might be the D (5 bases). CDR1 is KGHDR and CDR2 is SFDVKD in the germline V gene. The CDR3 runs to 16 residues. The V end was cut by 0 bases, the J end by 1 base, with 10 bases between.

The chain links TRBV24-1 to TRBJ2-5; no definite D call. Deletions cut 1 base from V and 2 bases from J, with 10 bases between. The CDR3 covers 15 residues. Germline CDR1 KGHDR, CDR2 SFDVKD. The CDR3 DNA follows: TGTGCCACCAGTGATTTAGCGAGTGCGCAAGAGACCCAGTACTTC. Amino acid sequence: CATSDLASAQETQYF.

CDR3 amino acids: CASSNIANTGELFF. The CDR3 region has the DNA TGTGCCAGCAGCAACATTGCCAACACCGGGGAGCTGTTTTTT. V gene TRBV5-4 combines with J gene TRBJ2-2; no clear D. The V gene lost 4 bases and the J gene lost 2 bases, with 9 bases spanning the gap. The CDR3 is 14 amino acids. Germline V gene data show CDR1 as SGHNT and CDR2 as YYREEE (reference sequence).

This rearrangement joins TRBV6-5 to TRBJ1-1, with a weak D call TRBD1 (6 bases). CDR3 size: 14 residues. Germline-derived CDR1 and CDR2 are MNHEY and SVGAGI. Trimming stripped 7 bases from V and 4 bases from J, with 16 bases between. The CDR3 region is CASTRSGARTEAFF. The CDR3 DNA reads TGTGCCAGCACCCGTTCAGGGGCGCGCACTGAAGCTTTCTTT.

The V call is TRBV11-2, the J call TRBJ2-2; D not resolved. The CDR3 loop spans 11 amino acids. CDR1 SGHAT and CDR2 FQNNGV come from the germline V gene. Between the trimmed V and J ends, which lost 5 bases and 5 bases, there was a span of 3 bases. The CDR3 DNA is TGTGCCAGCAGCCCAACCGGGGAGCTGTTTTTT. This encodes CASSPTGELFF.

The chain combines TRBV9 with TRBJ1-2, with a weak D call TRBD1 (6 bases). Germline CDR1 SGDLS, CDR2 YYNGEE. This CDR3 region has 15 residues. Trimming cost V 0 bases and J 8 bases, with 17 bases left between them. The CDR3 sequence: CASSVVGMGDNGYTF. In nucleotides, the CDR3 is TGTGCCAGCAGCGTAGTGGGAATGGGGGACAACGGCTACACCTTC.